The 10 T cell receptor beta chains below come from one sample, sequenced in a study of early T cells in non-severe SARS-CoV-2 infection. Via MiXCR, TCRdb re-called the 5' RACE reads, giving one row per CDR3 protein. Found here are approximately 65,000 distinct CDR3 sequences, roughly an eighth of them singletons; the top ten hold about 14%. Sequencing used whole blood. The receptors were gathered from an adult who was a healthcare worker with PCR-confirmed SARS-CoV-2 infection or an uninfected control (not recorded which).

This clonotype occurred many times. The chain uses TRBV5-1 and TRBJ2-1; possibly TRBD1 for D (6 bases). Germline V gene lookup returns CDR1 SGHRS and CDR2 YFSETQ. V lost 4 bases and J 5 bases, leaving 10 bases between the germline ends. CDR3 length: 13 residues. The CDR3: CASSVDRNNEQFF. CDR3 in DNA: TGCGCCAGCAGCGTAGACAGGAACAATGAGCAGTTCTTC.

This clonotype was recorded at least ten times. The CDR3 reads CAITSGVGYNSPLHF. For the CDR3, the DNA is TGTGCCATCACATCAGGGGTAGGCTATAATTCACCCCTCCACTTT. The chain links TRBV10-3 to TRBJ1-6, with D possibly matching TRBD1 (6 bases). CDR1 ENHRY and CDR2 SYGVKD come from the germline V gene. The CDR3 consists of 15 residues. With 7 bases removed from V and 3 bases from J, the gap between germline ends came to 13 bases.

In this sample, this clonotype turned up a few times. CDR3 amino acids: CASTMAGAGAPEQFF. In DNA form, the CDR3 reads TGTGCCAGCACCATGGCCGGAGCAGGGGCCCCCGAGCAGTTCTTC. The V call is TRBV6-2 or TRBV6-3, the J call TRBJ2-1; possibly TRBD1 for D (6 bases). V lost 7 bases and J 10 bases, leaving 23 bases between the germline ends. Germline V gene sequence: CDR1 MNHEY, CDR2 SVGEGT. There are 15 residues in the CDR3.

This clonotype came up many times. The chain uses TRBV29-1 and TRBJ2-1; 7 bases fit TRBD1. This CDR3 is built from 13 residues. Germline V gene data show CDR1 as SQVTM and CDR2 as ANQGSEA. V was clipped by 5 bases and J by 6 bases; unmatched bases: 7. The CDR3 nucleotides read TGCAGCGTTCAACCTACAGGGGCCAATGAGCAGTTCTTC. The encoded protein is CSVQPTGANEQFF.

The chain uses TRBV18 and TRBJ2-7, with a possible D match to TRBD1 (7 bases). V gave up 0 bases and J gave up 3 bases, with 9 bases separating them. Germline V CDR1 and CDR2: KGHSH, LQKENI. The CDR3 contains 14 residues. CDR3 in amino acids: CASSPPRDSYEQYF. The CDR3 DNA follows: TGTGCCAGCTCACCACCGCGGGACAGCTACGAGCAGTACTTC.

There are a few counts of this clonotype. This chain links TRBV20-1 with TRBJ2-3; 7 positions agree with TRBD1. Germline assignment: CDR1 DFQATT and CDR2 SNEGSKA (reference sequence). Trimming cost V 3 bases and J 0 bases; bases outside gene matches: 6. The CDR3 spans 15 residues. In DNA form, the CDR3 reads TGCAGTGCTAGGACTCAGGGGGACAGCACAGATACGCAGTATTTT. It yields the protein CSARTQGDSTDTQYF.

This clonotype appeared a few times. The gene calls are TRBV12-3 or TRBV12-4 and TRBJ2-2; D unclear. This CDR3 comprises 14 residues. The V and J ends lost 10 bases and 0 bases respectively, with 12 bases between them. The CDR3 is CATSRVSNTGELFF. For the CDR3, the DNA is TGTGCCACCTCGCGAGTATCGAACACCGGGGAGCTGTTTTTT.

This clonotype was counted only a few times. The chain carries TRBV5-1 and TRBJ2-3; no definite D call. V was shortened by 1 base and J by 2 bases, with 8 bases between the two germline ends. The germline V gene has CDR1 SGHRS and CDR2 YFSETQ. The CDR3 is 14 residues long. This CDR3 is CASSLRSFTDTQYF. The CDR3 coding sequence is TGCGCCAGCAGCTTGAGGAGTTTCACAGATACGCAGTATTTT. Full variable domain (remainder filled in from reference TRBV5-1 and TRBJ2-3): KAGVTQTPRYLIKTRGQQVTLSCSPISGHRSVSWYQQTPGQGLQFLFEYFSETQRNKGNFPGRFSGRQFSNSRSEMNVSTLELGDSALYLCASSLRSFTDTQYFGPGTRLTVL.

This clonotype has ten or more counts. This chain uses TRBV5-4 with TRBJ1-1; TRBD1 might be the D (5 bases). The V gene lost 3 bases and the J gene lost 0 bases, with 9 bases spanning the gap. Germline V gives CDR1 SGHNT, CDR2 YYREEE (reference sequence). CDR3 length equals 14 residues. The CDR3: CASSSGTLNTEAFF. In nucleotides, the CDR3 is TGTGCCAGCAGCTCCGGGACCCTGAACACTGAAGCTTTCTTT.

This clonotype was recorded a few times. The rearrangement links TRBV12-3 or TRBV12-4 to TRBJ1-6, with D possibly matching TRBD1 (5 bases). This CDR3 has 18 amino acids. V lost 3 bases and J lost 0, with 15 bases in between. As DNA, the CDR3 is TGTGCCAGCAGTTTGGGGGATATAGGCCCCTCCTATAATTCACCCCTCCACTTT. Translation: CASSLGDIGPSYNSPLHF.